The present T cell receptor (beta chain) was sequenced within a study of shared clonotypes between healthy human individuals. Study as a whole: Contributing individuals were a couple of females and a few males aged 18 to 49. Study-wide results and caveats: Only blood was sampled; tissue repertoires likely differ.

On this clone: Its matching antigen is unknown.

For genomic DNA, unsorted samples relied on tens of millions of PBMCs. From germline, CDR1 is MDHEN and CDR2 SYDVKM. This CDR3 contains 14 residues. V dropped 3 bases and J dropped 7 bases, with 10 bases sitting between them. When replicate PCRs were run on unsorted PBMC, they used 300 ng DNA, some 33,000 T cell genomes. Profiled with immunoSEQ multiplex PCR; TCRdb holds only in-frame clones, not every one. The sample includes 450,000 to 650,000 clones, roughly four fifths of them seen just once. Sequencing used PBMCs. The sequence was obtained from a middle-aged woman in good health. Some clones in this sample may be carry-over from other donors' samples. The rearrangement joins TRBV28 to TRBJ1-6; no clear D gene. The CDR3, as DNA: TGTGCCAGCAGTTTTACGGATAGAAATTCACCCCTCCACTTT. Residues: CASSFTDRNSPLHF.